A selection of T cell receptor beta chains follows, all from one sample in a study of shared clonotypes between healthy human individuals. Assay: immunoSEQ multiplex PCR; the TCRdb copy retains only in-frame clones and omits some. The sample records 650,000 to 800,000 clones, 72% being singletons. Sequencing input: memory CD4+ T cells sorted from blood. All receptors come from a woman in her thirties in good health. The CDR3 runs from the conserved cysteine through the conserved F or W. Fields, in order: J gene, D gene, clone size, V gene, CDR3 DNA, CDR3 protein. D genes are given only for firm matches. Size is stated for part of the rows, as once, few or many counts, or as a class when the clone is expanded.

TRBJ2-7,TRBD2,few,TRBV28,TGTGCCAGCAGTTTTCTTTCTGCGGGAGGCGTATACGAGCAGTACTTC,CASSFLSAGGVYEQYF
TRBJ1-1,NA,few,TRBV19,TGTGCCAGTAGTACCTACTGGACGGCGAACACTGAAGCTTTCTTT,CASSTYWTANTEAFF
TRBJ1-2,TRBD1,NA,TRBV27,TGTGCCAGCAGTATGAGGGGGCGCGGACTTGGCTACACCTTC,CASSMRGRGLGYTF
TRBJ2-3,TRBD1,NA,TRBV7-9,TGTGCCAGCAGCTTAGGGCAGGGGGTGGATACGCAGTATTTT,CASSLGQGVDTQYF
TRBJ2-5,TRBD1,few,TRBV7-8,TGTGCCAGCAGCTTACGGACAGGGTGGGACCAAGAGACCCAGTACTTC,CASSLRTGWDQETQYF
TRBJ2-3,NA,NA,TRBV6-6,TGTGCCAGCAGTTACTCGAGAGGGGGCACAGATACGCAGTATTTT,CASSYSRGGTDTQYF
TRBJ2-1,TRBD2,NA,TRBV27,TGTGCCAGCAGTCGTAGGTGGACTAGCGACTCATACAATGAGCAGTTCTTC,CASSRRWTSDSYNEQFF
TRBJ2-7,NA,once,TRBV5-1,TGCGCCAGCAGCTTGGACGTCGAGGTCGGCGAGCAGTACTTC,CASSLDVEVGEQYF
TRBJ2-2,TRBD2,NA,TRBV11-2,TGTGCCAGCAGCTGGGAGGGCCCTATCGGGGAGCTGTTTTTT,CASSWEGPIGELFF
TRBJ1-5,NA,once,TRBV19,TGTGCCAGTAGTATACAGCCGAATCAGCCCCAGCATTTT,CASSIQPNQPQHF
TRBJ2-1,NA,NA,TRBV28,TGTGCCAGCAGTTTCCTCTGGAAGGACAATGAGCAGTTCTTC,CASSFLWKDNEQFF
TRBJ2-3,NA,NA,TRBV5-1,TGCGCCAGCAGCTCAACAGGGACAGATACGCAGTATTTT,CASSSTGTDTQYF
TRBJ2-3,TRBD2,NA,TRBV5-1,TGCGCCAGCAGCTTGGCCTCTAGCGGGTTTAGCACAGATACGCAGTATTTT,CASSLASSGFSTDTQYF
TRBJ1-3,NA,few,TRBV11-2,TGTGCCAGCAGTTCCCTACTAGCATCAGACATCAGCTCTGGAAACACCATATATTTT,CASSSLLASDISSGNTIYF
TRBJ2-7,TRBD1,NA,TRBV7-2,TGTGCCAGCAGCCCTAGACAGGGTAGCTACGAGCAGTACTTC,CASSPRQGSYEQYF